This note documents a single TCR beta chain sequence. These data originate in a study of patients and donors after allogeneic stem cell transplantation. Germline V CDR1 and CDR2: SGHVS, FQNEAQ. This CDR3 region has 15 residues. The ends were cut back, 3 bases at V and 0 bases at J, with 10 bases in the middle. Each CDR3 protein gets one entry after TCRdb re-called the RT-PCR reads with MiXCR. The sample consists of about a million distinct CDR3 sequences, under 20% of them appearing once. This sequence originates from a human donor who was either an allogeneic HSCT recipient or a stem cell or donor lymphocyte infusion donor (not recorded which). It is not recorded whose cells these are; they may come from a transplant donor. The sequencing sample was made of blood, either unsorted or a sorted T cell fraction (not recorded which). V gene TRBV7-8 combines with J gene TRBJ2-3; D may match TRBD1 or TRBD2 (5 bases each). CDR3 bases: TGTGCCAGCAGCTTCGGGGCGGCCAGCACAGATACGCAGTATTTT. The encoded protein is CASSFGAASTDTQYF. Looking up the rest from reference TRBV7-8 and TRBJ2-3 gives the full variable domain: GAGVSQSPRYKVAKRGQDVALRCDPISGHVSLFWYQQALGQGPEFLTYFQNEAQLDKSGLPSDRFFAERPEGSVSTLKIQRTQQEDSAVYLCASSFGAASTDTQYFGPGTRLTVL.